This T cell receptor beta chain was sequenced in a study of graft-versus-host responses after intestinal transplantation. Sequencing was performed with immunoSEQ multiplex PCR; in TCRdb, only in-frame clones are kept and a portion is missing. The table records tens of thousands of clones, roughly 91% of them present only once. Per the germline V gene, CDR1 is GTSNPN and CDR2 is SVGIG (reference sequence). This CDR3 has 13 amino acids. Trimming removed 2 bases at V and 2 bases at J, with 7 bases between. Comments on this clone: Its antigen is unidentified.

The material was unstimulated CD4+ T cells sorted from spleen or lymph node cells, obtained before intestinal transplant. The gene calls are TRBV30 and TRBJ1-5, with D possibly TRBD1 on 5 matching bases. This receptor was identified in a human donor who received an intestinal transplant. CDR3: CAWSTGGNQPQHF. The CDR3 bases are TGTGCCTGGAGTACGGGGGGCAATCAGCCCCAGCATTTT. The full variable domain, with the rest looked up from reference TRBV30 and TRBJ1-5, is SQTIHQWPATLVQPVGSPLSLECTVEGTSNPNLYWYRQAAGRGLQLLFYSVGIGQISSEVPQNLSASRPQDRQFILSSKKLLLSDSGFYLCAWSTGGNQPQHFGDGTRLSIL.